This T cell receptor (beta chain) was documented in a study of T cell responses to AZD1222 COVID-19 vaccine. In the study overall: Second-dose intervals of approximately 4 or approximately 12 weeks were pooled.

The data were produced by immunoSEQ multiplex PCR, yet TCRdb's version contains in-frame clones alone and is incomplete. The sample has under 70,000 clones; 88% are singletons. Study-wide results and limits: Once two AZD1222 doses were given, Spike-specific TCR breadth and depth went up. Baseline serology detected seropositivity in only six AZD1222 recipients.

As for this clone: Its antigen is undetermined.

The source of this sequence is an adult in good health. Source: peripheral blood, taken on day 0 of AZD1222 vaccination.

The CDR3 DNA follows: TGTGCCAGTAGTATGGGAGGAGCGGGAGGGACCGGGGAGCTGTTTTTT. Translated: CASSMGGAGGTGELFF. The chain couples TRBV19 to TRBJ2-2, with 10 bases lining up with TRBD2. CDR3 length equals 16 residues. The trim removed 3 bases at V and 5 bases at J, leaving 6 bases unmatched. Looked up from germline, CDR1 is LNHDA and CDR2 is SQIVND (reference sequence).